One T cell receptor (beta chain) is described in this entry. This record belongs to a study of yellow fever vaccine responses in identical twins. The CDR3 has 14 residues. Germline lookup yields CDR1 SGDLS and CDR2 YYNGEE. The V gene lost 3 bases and the J gene lost 3 bases, with 13 bases spanning the gap. TCRdb reprocessed the RT-PCR reads with MiXCR, giving one entry per CDR3 protein. The sample includes 3,500 to 4,500 distinct CDR3 sequences, nearly 90% of them seen just once. The gene calls are TRBV9 and TRBJ2-7; perhaps D is TRBD1 or TRBD2 (5 bases each). Sequencing was performed on T cells from blood (PBMCs), unsorted or a sorted subset (not recorded which), taken before or after yellow fever vaccination (not recorded which). This TCR was recovered from a woman younger than 30 who received the yellow fever vaccine. The CDR3 DNA reads TGTGCCAGCAGCGCAGGAGGCCAGGGCTACGAGCAGTACTTC. It is translated as CASSAGGQGYEQYF.